One sample yielded the 26 T cell receptor beta chains listed below, sequenced in a study of T cell repertoires in cytomegalovirus infection. TCRdb reprocessed the reads via MiXCR and lists one record per CDR3 protein. Counted here are 54,000 or so distinct CDR3 sequences, 25% to 40% occurring once; the ten biggest clones make up 70%. The antigens for these receptors are not known. Source material: PBMCs, sequenced either directly or after in vitro stimulation (not recorded which). The receptors shown here come from a human donor in good health (CMV status not recorded). Some clones in this sample may be carry-over from other donors' samples.

The V and J genes are TRBV19 and TRBJ2-1; D unclear. Looked up from germline, CDR1 is LNHDA and CDR2 is SQIVND (reference sequence). Trimming shortened V by 6 bases and J by 0 bases, and 9 bases separated the two germline ends. This CDR3 contains 14 residues. The DNA for the CDR3 is TGTGCCAGTAGGGAACTTAGCTCCTACAATGAGCAGTTCTTC. Translating it yields CASRELSSYNEQFF. Supplemented by reference TRBV19 and TRBJ2-1, the full variable domain reads DGGITQSPKYLFRKEGQNVTLSCEQNLNHDAMYWYRQDPGQGLRLIYYSQIVNDFQKGDIAEGYSVSREKKESFPLTVTSAQKNPTAFYLCASRELSSYNEQFFGPGTRLTVL.

This clonotype came up many times. The chain carries TRBV7-2 and TRBJ2-1; D gene uncertain. The CDR3 loop spans 15 amino acids. Germline V lookup: CDR1 SGHTA, CDR2 FQGNSA. Between the trimmed V and J ends, which lost 5 bases and 1 base, there was a span of 12 bases. In nucleotides, the CDR3 is TGTGCCAGCAGCGCGGACGGAAATTCCTACAATGAGCAGTTCTTC. It encodes CASSADGNSYNEQFF.

This rearrangement joins TRBV4-2 to TRBJ2-3; the D is unclear. Germline values: CDR1 LGHNA, CDR2 YNFKEQ. This CDR3 is built from 15 residues. The V end lost 4 bases, the J end lost 2 bases, and 13 bases lay between the germline ends. The CDR3 loop reads CASSPEHGFTDTQYF. DNA for the CDR3: TGTGCCAGCAGCCCCGAACACGGATTCACAGATACGCAGTATTTT.

This clonotype was counted at least ten times. This chain joins TRBV7-2 and TRBJ2-3, with no clear D. From germline, CDR1 is SGHTA and CDR2 FQGNSA. The CDR3 spans 11 residues. V lost 3 bases and J lost 8, with 6 bases in between. CDR3 sequence reads: CASSFIGTQYF. The CDR3 nucleotides read TGTGCCAGCAGCTTTATCGGTACGCAGTATTTT.

This clonotype was observed at least ten times. This chain joins TRBV7-2 and TRBJ2-3, with a possible D match to TRBD2 (5 bases). Trimming stripped 7 bases from V and 1 base from J, with 15 bases between. This CDR3 has 15 residues. Looked up from germline, CDR1 is SGHTA and CDR2 is FQGNSA. The CDR3 spells CASTPDAGGTDTQYF. CDR3 DNA sequence: TGTGCCAGCACCCCCGACGCCGGGGGCACAGATACGCAGTATTTT.

This clonotype was detected only a few times. This chain uses TRBV29-1 with TRBJ2-1; D is unclear. The CDR3 is 14 amino acids. V was pared by 4 bases and J by 5 bases, with 15 bases between. CDR1 and CDR2 (germline): SQVTM, ANQGSEA. The CDR3 bases are TGCAGCGTTGTTTTTCACCTTCAGGACAATGAGCAGTTCTTC. It translates to CSVVFHLQDNEQFF.

V and J are TRBV10-3 and TRBJ1-2; 7 bases align to TRBD1. CDR1 is ENHRY, CDR2 SYGVKD, per germline. CDR3 length: 13 residues. V trimming: 10 bases; J trimming: 3 bases; junction bases outside the gene matches: 8. CDR3 nucleotide sequence: TGTGCCACCGCCCCCACAGGGGACTATGGCTACACCTTC. It encodes CATAPTGDYGYTF.

Written as DNA, the CDR3 is TGTGCCAGCAGCTTAGGACTCACGAGCTCCTACAATGAGCAGTTCTTC. Amino acid sequence: CASSLGLTSSYNEQFF. The chain uses TRBV7-9 and TRBJ2-1; D is uncertain. The CDR3 runs to 16 residues. The V and J ends lost 1 base and 0 bases respectively, with 10 bases between them. CDR1 SEHNR and CDR2 FQNEAQ come from the germline V gene (reference sequence).

This clonotype was found once. V and J are TRBV2 and TRBJ2-1; 7 nucleotides match TRBD2. This CDR3 spans 14 amino acids. Germline V gene lookup returns CDR1 SNHLY and CDR2 FYNNEI. V gave up 1 base and J gave up 5 bases; unmatched junction bases: 2. CDR3 residues: CASSEGEGDNEQFF. CDR3 DNA sequence: TGTGCCAGCAGTGAAGGGGAGGGAGACAATGAGCAGTTCTTC.

This clonotype has at least ten counts. The chain uses TRBV5-5 and TRBJ2-4; 10 nucleotides agree with TRBD2. V was clipped by 3 bases and J by 8 bases; unmatched bases: 8. This CDR3 comprises 15 residues. Germline CDR1 is SGHKS and CDR2 is YYEKEE (reference sequence). The CDR3 sequence: CASSSPGTSEDIQYF. The DNA for the CDR3 is TGTGCCAGCAGCTCCCCCGGGACTAGCGAGGACATTCAGTACTTC.

CDR3 bases: TGTGCCAGCAGTTTGGCCGAGCCCTACAATGAGCAGTTCTTC. Amino acid sequence: CASSLAEPYNEQFF. The chain carries TRBV28 and TRBJ2-1; the D is unclear. The V gene lost 3 bases and the J gene lost 2 bases, with 8 bases spanning the gap. The germline V gene has CDR1 MDHEN and CDR2 SYDVKM. This CDR3 region has 14 residues.

This clonotype was found once. The chain links TRBV7-2 to TRBJ1-4; D may be TRBD1 (6 bases). The germline V gene has CDR1 SGHTA and CDR2 FQGNSA. This CDR3 is 14 amino acids long. With 5 bases removed from V and 6 bases from J, the gap between germline ends came to 13 bases. The CDR3 loop is CASSPGQPDEKLFF. CDR3 DNA sequence: TGTGCCAGCAGCCCCGGACAGCCTGATGAAAAACTGTTTTTT.

This clonotype occurred many times. CDR3: CASSLMGMDTQYF. Written as DNA, the CDR3 is TGTGCCAGCAGCTTAATGGGTATGGATACGCAGTATTTT. The chain combines TRBV7-8 with TRBJ2-3; no clear D gene. Germline values: CDR1 SGHVS, CDR2 FQNEAQ. CDR3 length: 13 amino acids. The V end lost 2 bases, the J end lost 6 bases, and 9 bases lay between the germline ends. The full variable domain, in which reference TRBV7-8 and TRBJ2-3 provide the parts outside the CDR3, is GAGVSQSPRYKVAKRGQDVALRCDPISGHVSLFWYQQALGQGPEFLTYFQNEAQLDKSGLPSDRFFAERPEGSVSTLKIQRTQQEDSAVYLCASSLMGMDTQYFGPGTRLTVL.

The chain carries TRBV6-2 or TRBV6-3 and TRBJ2-3; D perhaps matches TRBD1 (5 bases). The CDR3 extends over 16 amino acids. Trimming left V 0 bases short and J 2 bases short, with 12 bases between. CDR1 is MNHEY, CDR2 SVGEGT, per germline. CDR3 sequence reads: CASSYSMKGHTDTQYF. The CDR3 coding sequence is TGTGCCAGCAGTTACTCGATGAAGGGGCACACAGATACGCAGTATTTT.

This chain uses TRBV10-3 with TRBJ1-2; TRBD1 matches at 7 bases. Germline V CDR1 and CDR2: ENHRY, SYGVKD. V was pared by 6 bases and J by 1 base, with 5 bases of the junction left unmatched. The CDR3 runs 14 residues. For the CDR3, the DNA is TGTGCCATCAGCCACCGGGACAGTAACTATGGCTACACCTTC. Encoded protein: CAISHRDSNYGYTF.

The J gene is TRBJ1-3, the V gene TRBV7-9; TRBD1 matches at 8 bases. Germline assignment: CDR1 SEHNR and CDR2 FQNEAQ (reference sequence). The trim removed 7 bases at V and 4 bases at J, leaving 6 bases unmatched. This CDR3 contains 14 residues. The CDR3 region is CASTSDRGGNTIYF. As DNA, the CDR3 is TGTGCCAGCACCTCCGACAGGGGAGGAAACACCATATATTTT.

This clonotype has a handful of counts. The chain has TRBV7-2 and TRBJ1-2; D is undetermined. CDR3 length: 13 amino acids. Trimming took 3 bases from V and 6 from J, leaving 11 bases between them. CDR1 is SGHTA, CDR2 FQGNSA, per germline. The CDR3 sequence: CASSFVPLDGYTF. The DNA of the CDR3 is TGTGCCAGCAGCTTCGTACCATTGGATGGCTACACCTTC.

This rearrangement joins TRBV5-4 to TRBJ2-7; 9 bases are shared with TRBD2. V shed 6 bases, J shed 5 bases, and the junction held 9 bases outside the gene matches. Germline V gives CDR1 SGHNT, CDR2 YYREEE (reference sequence). The CDR3 covers 14 residues. CDR3 nucleotides: TGTGCCAGCACTGTGGCGGGAGGGCCCGACGAGCAGTACTTC. Translating it yields CASTVAGGPDEQYF.

This clonotype was detected many times. The V gene is TRBV7-6, the J gene TRBJ2-1; 8 bases align to TRBD1. The CDR3 extends over 16 amino acids. Trimming took 3 bases from V and 3 from J; bases not matched to a gene: 7. Looked up from germline, CDR1 is SGHVS and CDR2 is FNYEAQ. CDR3 bases: TGTGCCAGCAGCTTTAGCCCGACAGGGGTCTACAATGAGCAGTTCTTC. As protein: CASSFSPTGVYNEQFF. Complete variable domain (other parts from reference TRBV7-6 and TRBJ2-1): GAGVSQSPRYKVTKRGQDVALRCDPISGHVSLYWYRQALGQGPEFLTYFNYEAQQDKSGLPNDRFSAERPEGSISTLTIQRTEQRDSAMYRCASSFSPTGVYNEQFFGPGTRLTVL.

V is TRBV5-1 and J is TRBJ2-3; D unresolved. CDR3 length: 11 residues. The germline CDR1 and CDR2 sequences are SGHRS and YFSETQ. The V gene lost 6 bases and the J gene lost 0 bases, with 2 bases spanning the gap. The chain's CDR3 is CASTSTDTQYF. As DNA, the CDR3 is TGCGCCAGCACAAGCACAGATACGCAGTATTTT. Full variable domain (rest looked up from reference TRBV5-1 and TRBJ2-3): KAGVTQTPRYLIKTRGQQVTLSCSPISGHRSVSWYQQTPGQGLQFLFEYFSETQRNKGNFPGRFSGRQFSNSRSEMNVSTLELGDSALYLCASTSTDTQYFGPGTRLTVL.

This sequence joins TRBV6-5 and TRBJ2-5; tentative D call: TRBD2 (6 bases). V dropped 0 bases and J dropped 1 base, with 9 bases sitting between them. The germline CDR1 and CDR2 sequences are MNHEY and SVGAGI. The length of the CDR3 is 15 residues. The CDR3 loop reads CASSYSWRVQETQYF. CDR3 in DNA: TGTGCCAGCAGTTACTCGTGGAGGGTCCAAGAGACCCAGTACTTC.

The V call is TRBV7-8, the J call TRBJ1-1, with D hard to call. Per germline, CDR1 SGHVS and CDR2 FQNEAQ. V was cut by 2 bases and J by 0 bases, with 10 bases left in between. The CDR3 extends over 15 amino acids. The CDR3, as DNA: TGTGCCAGCAGCTTATTGACCCACATGAACACTGAAGCTTTCTTT. Protein product: CASSLLTHMNTEAFF.

This rearrangement joins TRBV20-1 to TRBJ2-5, with D perhaps matching TRBD1 (5 bases). The V gene's germline CDR1 is DFQATT and CDR2 SNEGSKA (reference sequence). Trimming stripped 3 bases from V and 6 bases from J, with 17 bases between. The CDR3 contains 14 residues. The CDR3 region is CSASLLAYRQTQYF. The CDR3 DNA sequence: TGCAGTGCTAGCCTTTTGGCCTACAGGCAGACCCAGTACTTC.

This clonotype was detected a few times. This chain connects TRBV28 to TRBJ1-1; 7 bases are a match to TRBD1. The CDR3 spans 15 residues. Germline V gene data show CDR1 as MDHEN and CDR2 as SYDVKM. The J segment lost 7 bases and the V segment lost 5 bases, leaving 13 bases of the junction unmatched. CDR3 DNA sequence: TGTGCCAGCAGTCCCTTGGGACAGCCAACTAATGAAGCTTTCTTT. Translating it yields CASSPLGQPTNEAFF.

This clonotype was found a few times. This chain connects TRBV2 to TRBJ1-5, with D maybe TRBD1 (5 bases). CDR1 and CDR2 from the germline V gene are SNHLY and FYNNEI. The CDR3 consists of 14 residues. V lost 5 bases, J lost 6 bases, and 14 bases lay in between. Here the CDR3 DNA reads TGTGCCAGCAGTCCAACGGACATGTTTCAGCCCCAGCATTTT. Translating gives CASSPTDMFQPQHF.

This clonotype appeared a few times. The CDR3 DNA follows: TGCAGTGCTAGAGACTTCGCGGGAAACATTCAGTACTTC. Protein: CSARDFAGNIQYF. The chain is built from TRBV20-1 and TRBJ2-4, with a possible D match to TRBD2 (5 bases). The CDR3 spans 13 residues. The V and J ends lost 0 bases and 6 bases respectively, with 9 bases between them. CDR1 and CDR2 from the germline V gene are DFQATT and SNEGSKA (reference sequence).